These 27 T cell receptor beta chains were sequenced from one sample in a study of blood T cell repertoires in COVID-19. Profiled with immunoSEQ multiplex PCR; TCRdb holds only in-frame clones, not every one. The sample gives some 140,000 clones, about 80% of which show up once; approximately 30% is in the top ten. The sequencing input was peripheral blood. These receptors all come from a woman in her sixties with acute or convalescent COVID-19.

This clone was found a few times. For the CDR3, the DNA is TGTGCCACGCAGGGGGCGAGGCGAAATGAGCAGTTCTTC. Translated: CATQGARRNEQFF. The gene calls are TRBV24-1 and TRBJ2-1; 8 bases match TRBD1. The ends lost 10 bases at V and 7 bases at J; junction bases unmatched: 8. The V gene's germline CDR1 is KGHDR and CDR2 SFDVKD. CDR3 length equals 13 residues.

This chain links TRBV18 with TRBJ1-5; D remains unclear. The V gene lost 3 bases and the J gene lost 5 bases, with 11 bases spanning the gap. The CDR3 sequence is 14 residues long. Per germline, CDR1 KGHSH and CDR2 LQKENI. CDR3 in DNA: TGTGCCAGCTCACCGGCCGGGAGGGATCAGCCCCAGCATTTT. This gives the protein CASSPAGRDQPQHF.

The CDR3: CASKSGTEHFYEQYF. CDR3 in DNA: TGTGCCAGCAAATCCGGGACAGAGCACTTCTACGAGCAGTACTTC. The gene calls are TRBV2 and TRBJ2-7; 7 nucleotides align to TRBD1. The CDR3 consists of 15 residues. Germline trimming cut 7 bases from V and 3 bases from J; bases unmatched to any gene: 12. The V gene's germline CDR1 is SNHLY and CDR2 FYNNEI.

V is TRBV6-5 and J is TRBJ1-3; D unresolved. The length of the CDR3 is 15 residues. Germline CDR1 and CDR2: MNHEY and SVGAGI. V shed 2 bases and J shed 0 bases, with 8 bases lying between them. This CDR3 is CASSYVADSGNTIYF. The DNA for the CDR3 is TGTGCCAGCAGTTACGTGGCAGACTCTGGAAACACCATATATTTT.

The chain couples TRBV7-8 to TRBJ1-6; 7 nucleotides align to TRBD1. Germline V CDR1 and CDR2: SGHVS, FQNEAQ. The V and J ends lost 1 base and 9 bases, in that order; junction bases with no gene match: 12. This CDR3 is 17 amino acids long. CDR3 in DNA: TGTGCCAGCAGCTTAGGGTGGGGACAGAGTGGGGGTTCACCCCTCCACTTT. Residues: CASSLGWGQSGGSPLHF.

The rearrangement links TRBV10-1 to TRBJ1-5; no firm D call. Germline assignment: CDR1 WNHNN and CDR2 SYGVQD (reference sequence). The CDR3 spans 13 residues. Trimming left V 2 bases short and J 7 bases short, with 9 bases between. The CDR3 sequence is CASSETPLQPQHF. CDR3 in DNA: TGCGCCAGCAGTGAGACACCATTACAGCCCCAGCATTTT.

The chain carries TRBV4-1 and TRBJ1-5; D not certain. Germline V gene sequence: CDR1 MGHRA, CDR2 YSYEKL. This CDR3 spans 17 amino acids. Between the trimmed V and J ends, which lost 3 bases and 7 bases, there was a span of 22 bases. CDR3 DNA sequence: TGCGCCAGCAGCCAGCCCGCGGCATGGGTAGGGAGACAGCCCCAGCATTTT. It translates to CASSQPAAWVGRQPQHF.

DNA of the CDR3: TGTGCCAGCTCACCGGAGGCAGATTCGAACTATGGCTACACCTTC. This encodes CASSPEADSNYGYTF. The chain recombines TRBV18 with TRBJ1-2; D gene uncertain. The CDR3 sequence is 15 residues long. The V gene lost 3 bases and the J gene lost 2 bases, with 13 bases spanning the gap. CDR1 KGHSH and CDR2 LQKENI come from the germline V gene.

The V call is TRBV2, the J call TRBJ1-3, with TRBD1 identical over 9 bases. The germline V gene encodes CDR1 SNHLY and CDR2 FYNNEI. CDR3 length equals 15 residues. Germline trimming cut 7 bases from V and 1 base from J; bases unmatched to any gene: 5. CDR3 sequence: CASTRDRVSGNTIYF. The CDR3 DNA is TGTGCCAGCACGAGGGACAGGGTATCTGGAAACACCATATATTTT.

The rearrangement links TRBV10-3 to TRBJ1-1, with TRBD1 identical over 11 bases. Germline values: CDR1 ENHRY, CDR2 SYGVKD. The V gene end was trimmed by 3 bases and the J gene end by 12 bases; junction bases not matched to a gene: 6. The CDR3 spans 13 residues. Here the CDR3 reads CAISDTDRGLSFF. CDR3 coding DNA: TGTGCCATCAGTGACACGGACAGGGGGCTATCTTTCTTT.

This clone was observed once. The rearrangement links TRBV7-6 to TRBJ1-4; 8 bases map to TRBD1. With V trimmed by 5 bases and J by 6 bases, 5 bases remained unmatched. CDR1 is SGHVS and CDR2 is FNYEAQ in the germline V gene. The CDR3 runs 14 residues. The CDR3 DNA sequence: TGTGCCAGCAGCCCAGGGGGCCGGGATGAAAAACTGTTTTTT. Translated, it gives CASSPGGRDEKLFF.

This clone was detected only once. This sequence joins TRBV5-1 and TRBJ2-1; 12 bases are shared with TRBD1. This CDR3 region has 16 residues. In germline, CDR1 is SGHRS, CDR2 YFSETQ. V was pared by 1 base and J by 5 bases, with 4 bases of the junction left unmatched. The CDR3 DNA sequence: TGCGCCAGCAGCTTGCTGGGACAGGGGGCGAACAATGAGCAGTTCTTC. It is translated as CASSLLGQGANNEQFF.

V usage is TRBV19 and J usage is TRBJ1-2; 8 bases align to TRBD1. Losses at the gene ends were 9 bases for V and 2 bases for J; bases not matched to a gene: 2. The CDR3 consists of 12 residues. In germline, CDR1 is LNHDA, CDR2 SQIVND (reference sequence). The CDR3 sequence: CASRDRNYGYTF. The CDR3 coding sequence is TGTGCCAGCCGGGACAGGAACTATGGCTACACCTTC.

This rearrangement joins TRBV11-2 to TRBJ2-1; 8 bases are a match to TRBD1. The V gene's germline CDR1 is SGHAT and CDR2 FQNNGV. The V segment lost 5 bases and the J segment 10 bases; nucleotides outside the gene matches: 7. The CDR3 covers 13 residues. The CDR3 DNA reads TGTGCCAGCAGCCGCGACAGGGGCGAGGAGCAGTTCTTC. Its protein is CASSRDRGEEQFF.

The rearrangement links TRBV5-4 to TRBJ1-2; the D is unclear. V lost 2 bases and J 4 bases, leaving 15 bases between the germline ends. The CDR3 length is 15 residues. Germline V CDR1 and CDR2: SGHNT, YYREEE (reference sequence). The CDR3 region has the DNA TGTGCCAGCAGCTTAGGAGACGTACTGAGCTATGGCTACACCTTC. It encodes CASSLGDVLSYGYTF.

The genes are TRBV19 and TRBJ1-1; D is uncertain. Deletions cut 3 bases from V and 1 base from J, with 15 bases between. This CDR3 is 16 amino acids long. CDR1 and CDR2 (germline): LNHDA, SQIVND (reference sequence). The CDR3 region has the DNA TGTGCCAGTAGTATGGCTAGTACGTTGAAGAACACTGAAGCTTTCTTT. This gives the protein CASSMASTLKNTEAFF.

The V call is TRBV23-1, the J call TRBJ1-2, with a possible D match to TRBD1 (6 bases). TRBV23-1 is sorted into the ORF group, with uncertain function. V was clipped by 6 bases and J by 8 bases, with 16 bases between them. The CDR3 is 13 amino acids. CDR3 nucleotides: TGCGCCAGCAGCACAGGGTTGAAGGGAGGCTACACCTTC. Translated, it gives CASSTGLKGGYTF.

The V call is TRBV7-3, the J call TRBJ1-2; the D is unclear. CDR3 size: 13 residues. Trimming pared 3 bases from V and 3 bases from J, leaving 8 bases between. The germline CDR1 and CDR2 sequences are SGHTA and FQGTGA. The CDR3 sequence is CASSFSQYYGYTF. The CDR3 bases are TGTGCCAGCAGCTTTTCACAGTACTATGGCTACACCTTC. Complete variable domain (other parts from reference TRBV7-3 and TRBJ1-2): GAGVSQTPSNKVTEKGKYVELRCDPISGHTALYWYRQSLGQGPEFLIYFQGTGAADDSGLPNDRFFAVRPEGSVSTLKIQRTERGDSAVYLCASSFSQYYGYTFGSGTRLTVV.

The CDR3 nucleotides are TGTGCCAGTATGACAGGGGTAGCAGCCGGGGAGCTGTTTTTT. Its translation is CASMTGVAAGELFF. The chain joins TRBV19 to TRBJ2-2; 8 bases agree with TRBD1. The CDR3 has 14 residues. The V gene's germline CDR1 is LNHDA and CDR2 SQIVND (reference sequence). Trimming removed 7 bases from V and 6 bases from J; junction bases left unmatched: 7. Supplemented by reference TRBV19 and TRBJ2-2, the full variable domain reads DGGITQSPKYLFRKEGQNVTLSCEQNLNHDAMYWYRQDPGQGLRLIYYSQIVNDFQKGDIAEGYSVSREKKESFPLTVTSAQKNPTAFYLCASMTGVAAGELFFGEGSRLTVL.

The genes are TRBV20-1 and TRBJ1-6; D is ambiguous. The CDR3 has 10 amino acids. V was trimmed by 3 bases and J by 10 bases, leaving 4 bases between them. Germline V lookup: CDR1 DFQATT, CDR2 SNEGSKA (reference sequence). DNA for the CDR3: TGCAGTGCTAGCTACTCACCCCTCCACTTT. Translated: CSASYSPLHF.

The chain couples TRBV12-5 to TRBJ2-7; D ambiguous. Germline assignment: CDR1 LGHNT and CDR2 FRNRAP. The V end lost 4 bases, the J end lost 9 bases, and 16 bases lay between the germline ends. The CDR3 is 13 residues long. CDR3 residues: CASGSPEVLGQYF. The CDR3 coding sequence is TGTGCTAGTGGTTCTCCCGAAGTCCTCGGGCAGTACTTC.

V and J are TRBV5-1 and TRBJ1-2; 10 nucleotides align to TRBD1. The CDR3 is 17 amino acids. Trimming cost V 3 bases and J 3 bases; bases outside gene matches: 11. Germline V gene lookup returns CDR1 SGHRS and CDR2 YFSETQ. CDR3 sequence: CASSSPGQGSKDYGYTF. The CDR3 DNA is TGCGCCAGCAGCTCTCCGGGACAGGGGTCTAAGGACTATGGCTACACCTTC.

CDR3 sequence reads: CASSPGTDTGELFF. The CDR3 DNA is TGTGCCAGCAGCCCCGGGACAGACACCGGGGAGCTGTTTTTT. The chain couples TRBV7-3 to TRBJ2-2; 7 nucleotides line up with TRBD1. The CDR3 sequence is 14 residues long. Germline V gives CDR1 SGHTA, CDR2 FQGTGA. V was pared by 5 bases and J by 3 bases, with 3 bases of the junction left unmatched. The full variable domain, its missing parts supplied by reference TRBV7-3 and TRBJ2-2, is GAGVSQTPSNKVTEKGKYVELRCDPISGHTALYWYRQSLGQGPEFLIYFQGTGAADDSGLPNDRFFAVRPEGSVSTLKIQRTERGDSAVYLCASSPGTDTGELFFGEGSRLTVL.

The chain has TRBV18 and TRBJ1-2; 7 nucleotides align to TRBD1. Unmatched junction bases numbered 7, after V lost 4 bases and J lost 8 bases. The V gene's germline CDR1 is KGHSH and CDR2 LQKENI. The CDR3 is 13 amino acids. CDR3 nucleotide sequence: TGTGCCAGCTCACGATCAACAGGGGACGGCTACACCTTC. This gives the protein CASSRSTGDGYTF.

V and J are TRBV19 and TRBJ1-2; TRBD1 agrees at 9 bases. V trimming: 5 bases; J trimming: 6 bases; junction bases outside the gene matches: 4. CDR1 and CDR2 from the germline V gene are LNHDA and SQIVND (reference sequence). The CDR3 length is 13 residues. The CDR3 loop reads CASSRGQGNGYTF. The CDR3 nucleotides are TGTGCCAGTAGTCGCGGACAGGGGAATGGCTACACCTTC.

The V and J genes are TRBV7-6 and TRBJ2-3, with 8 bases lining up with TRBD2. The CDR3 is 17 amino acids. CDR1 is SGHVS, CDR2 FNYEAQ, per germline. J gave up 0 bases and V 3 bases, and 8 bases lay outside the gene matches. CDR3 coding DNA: TGTGCCAGCAGCTTGGGGGCAGCGGGGGTTAGCACAGATACGCAGTATTTT. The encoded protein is CASSLGAAGVSTDTQYF.

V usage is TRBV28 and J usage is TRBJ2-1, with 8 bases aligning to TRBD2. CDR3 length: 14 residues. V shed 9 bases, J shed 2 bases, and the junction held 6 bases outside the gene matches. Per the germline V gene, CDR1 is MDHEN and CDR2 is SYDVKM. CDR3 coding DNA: TGTGCCAGTGGCGGGGGGTCCACCTACAATGAGCAGTTCTTC. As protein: CASGGGSTYNEQFF.